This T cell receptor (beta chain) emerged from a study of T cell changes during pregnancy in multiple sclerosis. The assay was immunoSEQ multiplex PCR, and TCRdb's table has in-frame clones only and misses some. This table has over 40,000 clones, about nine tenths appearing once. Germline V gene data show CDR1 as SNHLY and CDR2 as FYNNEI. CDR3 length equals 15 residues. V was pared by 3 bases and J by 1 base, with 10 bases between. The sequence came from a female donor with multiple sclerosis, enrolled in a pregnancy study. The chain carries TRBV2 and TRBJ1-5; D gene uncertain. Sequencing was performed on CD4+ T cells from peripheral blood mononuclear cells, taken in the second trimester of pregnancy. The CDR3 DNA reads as TGTGCCAGCAGTGAGGCGGCCATCAGCAATCAGCCCCAGCATTTT. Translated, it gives CASSEAAISNQPQHF.